The next 26 T cell receptor beta chains were all read from a single sample in a study of identical twins' blood T cells. TCRdb reanalysed the 5' RACE reads using MiXCR and keeps one entry per CDR3 protein. The table lists around 380,000 distinct CDR3 sequences, 28% of them singletons. The sample was PBMCs. These receptors originate from a woman aged 18 to 50 in good health.

The table lists this clonotype with a few counts. The chain employs TRBV25-1 and TRBJ1-4; D not resolved. The CDR3 length is 15 residues. The V end was cut by 0 bases, the J end by 5 bases, with 10 bases between. Germline-derived CDR1 and CDR2 are MGHDK and SYGVNS. The CDR3 DNA sequence: TGTGCCAGCAGTGAATATAGGCCAGCGAATGAAAAACTGTTTTTT. This codes for CASSEYRPANEKLFF. The whole variable domain, remainder taken from reference TRBV25-1 and TRBJ1-4, is EADIYQTPRYLVIGTGKKITLECSQTMGHDKMYWYQQDPGMELHLIHYSYGVNSTEKGDLSSESTVSRIRTEHFPLTLESARPSHTSQYLCASSEYRPANEKLFFGSGTQLSVL.

This clonotype was recorded many times. The chain has TRBV29-1 and TRBJ2-1; D gene uncertain. This CDR3 is 13 amino acids long. Germline-derived CDR1 and CDR2 are SQVTM and ANQGSEA. Trimming removed 6 bases at V and 5 bases at J, with 14 bases between. DNA for the CDR3: TGCAGCGTGGGTGACTTAAGCGACAATGAGCAGTTCTTC. Translating it yields CSVGDLSDNEQFF.

The J gene is TRBJ2-5, the V gene TRBV7-9; 12 bases match TRBD2. This CDR3 has 16 amino acids. Germline V lookup: CDR1 SEHNR, CDR2 FQNEAQ (reference sequence). The V gene end was trimmed by 4 bases and the J gene end by 3 bases; junction bases not matched to a gene: 6. The CDR3: CASSSNRLAGEETQYF. Here the CDR3 DNA reads TGTGCCAGCAGCTCTAATCGACTAGCGGGAGAAGAGACCCAGTACTTC.

The chain combines TRBV9 with TRBJ1-4; weak D call: TRBD1 (5 bases). V was cut by 4 bases and J by 3 bases, with 10 bases left in between. The CDR3 extends over 14 amino acids. CDR1 is SGDLS and CDR2 is YYNGEE in the germline V gene. CDR3: CASSLPGPNEKLFF. CDR3 DNA: TGTGCCAGCAGCCTGCCAGGGCCTAATGAAAAACTGTTTTTT.

This sequence joins TRBV6-2 or TRBV6-3 and TRBJ2-5, with a possible D match to TRBD2 (5 bases). The CDR3 covers 14 residues. Germline CDR1 MNHEY, CDR2 SVGEGT. Trimming left V 7 bases short and J 5 bases short, with 17 bases between. The CDR3 DNA is TGTGCCAGCAACTCGGACTCTGAAGGGGAGACCCAGTACTTC. Protein product: CASNSDSEGETQYF.

For this clonotype: This may come from a read error, since a much larger clone is one base off. The chain carries TRBV20-1 and TRBJ1-2, with 7 bases identical to TRBD1. Trimming cost V 5 bases and J 3 bases; bases outside gene matches: 3. This CDR3 region has 12 residues. Germline V CDR1 and CDR2: DFQATT, SNEGSKA (reference sequence). CDR3: CSAGGTDYGYTF. In DNA, the CDR3 is TGCAGTGCTGGAGGGACAGACTATGGCTACACCTTC.

This chain connects TRBV29-1 to TRBJ2-2; tentative D call: TRBD2 (5 bases). Germline loops: CDR1 SQVTM, CDR2 ANQGSEA. Trimming shortened V by 7 bases and J by 7 bases, and 19 bases separated the two germline ends. The CDR3 loop spans 14 amino acids. The CDR3: CSGLFMLGSGELFF. In DNA form, the CDR3 reads TGCAGCGGACTTTTTATGTTGGGGAGCGGGGAGCTGTTTTTT.

The rearrangement uses TRBV20-1 and TRBJ1-2; D uncertain. The V gene lost 7 bases and the J gene lost 4 bases, with 10 bases spanning the gap. The V gene's germline CDR1 is DFQATT and CDR2 SNEGSKA (reference sequence). The CDR3 runs 11 residues. This chain's CDR3 is CSVRRLYGYTF. The CDR3 DNA reads TGCAGTGTCAGACGCCTCTATGGCTACACCTTC.

This clonotype showed up many times. The J gene is TRBJ1-2, the V gene TRBV3-1, with D hard to call. Germline CDR1 and CDR2: LGHDT and YNNKEL (reference sequence). The length of the CDR3 is 14 residues. V was cut by 3 bases and J by 5 bases, with 13 bases left in between. The CDR3 region is CASSHLRTVYGYTF. The CDR3 region has the DNA TGTGCCAGCAGCCACCTCAGAACGGTATATGGCTACACCTTC.

The chain has TRBV18 and TRBJ1-2, with 7 bases matching TRBD1. V lost 3 bases and J lost 8; bases outside the gene matches: 9. Germline V gene sequence: CDR1 KGHSH, CDR2 LQKENI. CDR3 size: 14 residues. This chain's CDR3 is CASSPGTVLGGYTF. CDR3 nucleotides: TGTGCCAGCTCACCGGGGACAGTGCTGGGAGGCTACACCTTC.

Regarding this clonotype: This may stem from a read error, because a much larger clone lies one nucleotide away. This chain links TRBV7-6 with TRBJ1-1; D call uncertain. The V end was cut by 5 bases, the J end by 1 base, with 8 bases between. The germline V gene encodes CDR1 SGHVS and CDR2 FNYEAQ. This CDR3 comprises 13 residues. CDR3 sequence: CASSPLTNTEAFF. CDR3 DNA: TGTGCCAGCAGCCCGCTCACGAACACTGAAGCTTTCTTT.

This clonotype appeared a few times. J is TRBJ1-6 and V is TRBV3-1, with a tentative D call TRBD1 (5 bases). Per the germline V gene, CDR1 is LGHDT and CDR2 is YNNKEL (reference sequence). The CDR3 contains 18 residues. V shed 3 bases and J shed 7 bases, with 22 bases lying between them. CDR3 nucleotides: TGTGCCAGCAGCCAGTCAGGGTACAGGAAACTTCGGAATTCACCCCTCCACTTT. Protein product: CASSQSGYRKLRNSPLHF. The variable domain in full, completed from reference TRBV3-1 and TRBJ1-6, reads DTAVSQTPKYLVTQMGNDKSIKCEQNLGHDTMYWYKQDSKKFLKIMFSYNNKELIINETVPNRFSPKSPDKAHLNLHINSLELGDSAVYFCASSQSGYRKLRNSPLHFGNGTRLTVT.

As to this clonotype: A read error is possible here, since a much larger clone lies one base away. This chain joins TRBV11-2 and TRBJ1-1, with 7 bases identical to TRBD1. Germline CDR1 and CDR2: SGHAT and FQNNGV. This CDR3 has 15 residues. The V gene end was trimmed by 5 bases and the J gene end by 5 bases; junction bases not matched to a gene: 11. CDR3 amino acids: CASSPTQGRGTEAFF. CDR3 coding DNA: TGTGCCAGCAGCCCCACACAGGGGCGGGGGACTGAAGCTTTCTTT.

The chain joins TRBV18 to TRBJ1-3; D remains unclear. The germline gives CDR1 KGHSH, CDR2 LQKENI. V was trimmed by 1 base and J by 4 bases, leaving 14 bases between them. The CDR3 sequence is 16 residues long. Here the CDR3 reads CASSPLAGNIGNTIYF. CDR3 coding DNA: TGTGCCAGCTCACCACTTGCGGGGAACATCGGAAACACCATATATTTT.

V and J are TRBV11-2 and TRBJ1-1; maybe TRBD1 (5 bases). This CDR3 has 14 residues. Germline V gives CDR1 SGHAT, CDR2 FQNNGV. V lost 5 bases, J lost 3 bases, and 13 bases lay in between. The CDR3 region is CASSPRGTYTEAFF. For the CDR3, the DNA is TGTGCCAGCAGCCCCCGGGGGACCTACACTGAAGCTTTCTTT.

The CDR3 DNA follows: TGTGCCAGTGGTGGGGGGGACGGATACCGGAACACTGAAGCTTTCTTT. It encodes CASGGGDGYRNTEAFF. The gene calls are TRBV19 and TRBJ1-1; D possibly corresponds to TRBD1 (5 bases). Germline assignment: CDR1 LNHDA and CDR2 SQIVND (reference sequence). The CDR3 loop spans 16 amino acids. With 8 bases removed from V and 1 base from J, the gap between germline ends came to 20 bases.

As to this clonotype: This clone may be a read error of a much larger clone one base away. This chain connects TRBV19 to TRBJ1-2; D is unresolved. From germline, CDR1 is LNHDA and CDR2 SQIVND (reference sequence). CDR3 length: 13 amino acids. The CDR3 protein is CTSSIPTPDGYTF. The CDR3 nucleotides are TGTACCAGTAGTATCCCAACCCCGGACGGCTACACCTTC. The whole variable domain, filled in from reference TRBV19 and TRBJ1-2, reads DGGITQSPKYLFRKEGQNVTLSCEQNLNHDAMYWYRQDPGQGLRLIYYSQIVNDFQKGDIAEGYSVSREKKESFPLTVTSAQKNPTAFYLCTSSIPTPDGYTFGSGTRLTVV.

V gene TRBV7-4 combines with J gene TRBJ2-3; D not certain. The CDR3 is 14 amino acids. Germline values: CDR1 SGHVT, CDR2 SQSDAQ. Trimming pared 9 bases from V and 7 bases from J, leaving 20 bases between. In DNA, the CDR3 is TGTGCCAGAAGACAACCTCGAACGGTGTATACGCAGTATTTT. As protein: CARRQPRTVYTQYF.

In this sample, this clonotype turned up a few times. The V and J genes are TRBV7-3 and TRBJ1-2; 8 bases match TRBD1. CDR3 length equals 14 residues. The ends lost 6 bases at V and 1 base at J; junction bases unmatched: 4. The germline CDR1 and CDR2 sequences are SGHTA and FQGTGA. The chain's CDR3 is CASSPTGDNYGYTF. The CDR3 DNA sequence: TGTGCCAGCAGTCCGACAGGGGATAACTATGGCTACACCTTC.

This clonotype was seen repeatedly, ten times or more. The chain employs TRBV20-1 and TRBJ1-2; D possibly corresponds to TRBD1 (6 bases). The germline CDR1 and CDR2 sequences are DFQATT and SNEGSKA (reference sequence). The CDR3 length is 13 residues. The V and J ends lost 3 bases and 4 bases respectively, with 12 bases between them. The CDR3 protein is CSASQGSTYGYTF. The CDR3 DNA is TGCAGTGCTAGTCAGGGGAGCACCTATGGCTACACCTTC.

CDR3 amino acids: CAGNPGNNSPLHF. CDR3 coding DNA: TGTGCCGGCAATCCAGGGAATAATTCACCCCTCCACTTT. The chain joins TRBV2 to TRBJ1-6; TRBD1 is a possible D gene (5 bases). There are 13 residues in the CDR3. Trimming shortened V by 11 bases and J by 5 bases, and 13 bases separated the two germline ends. The germline V gene has CDR1 SNHLY and CDR2 FYNNEI.

In this sample, this clonotype turned up a few times. The V gene is TRBV29-1, the J gene TRBJ1-2; unclear D gene. Germline V CDR1 and CDR2: SQVTM, ANQGSEA. V was shortened by 5 bases and J by 4 bases, with 14 bases between the two germline ends. This CDR3 is built from 13 residues. The CDR3 loop reads CSVKVGWGYGYTF. The CDR3 nucleotides read TGCAGCGTTAAGGTTGGGTGGGGCTATGGCTACACCTTC.

Comment on this clonotype: An end of the junction does not agree with germline; a read error may underlie this. This chain links TRBV7-2 with TRBJ1-1; D is unclear. Germline V gene sequence: CDR1 SGHTA, CDR2 FQGNSA. The CDR3 spans 11 residues. CDR3 amino acids: CVSSSGTEAFF. CDR3 in DNA: TGTGTCAGCAGCTCAGGCACTGAAGCTTTCTTT.

A note on this clonotype: A much more abundant neighbour one base away suggests this may be a read error. The chain joins TRBV12-3 or TRBV12-4 to TRBJ2-3, with no clear D. V was clipped by 4 bases and J by 5 bases, with 13 bases between them. CDR3 length: 14 amino acids. The DNA of the CDR3 is TGTGCCAGCAGTTCTAACGATCGCGGAGATACGCAGTATTTT. Translated, it gives CASSSNDRGDTQYF.

The V and J genes are TRBV20-1 and TRBJ2-7; 7 bases are a match to TRBD1. The CDR3 is 14 residues long. Per the germline V gene, CDR1 is DFQATT and CDR2 is SNEGSKA (reference sequence). Unmatched junction bases numbered 10, after V lost 6 bases and J lost 2 bases. The CDR3 loop is CSARTGEKAYEQYF. As DNA, the CDR3 is TGCAGTGCGAGAACAGGGGAAAAGGCCTACGAGCAGTACTTC.

The V gene is TRBV12-3 or TRBV12-4, the J gene TRBJ2-1; TRBD2 matches 8 bases. This CDR3 spans 14 amino acids. V dropped 6 bases and J dropped 8; count of bases not matched to a gene: 9. The CDR3 nucleotides are TGTGCCAGCAGATCCCCGGGAGGGCCCTATGAGCAGTTCTTC. Amino acids: CASRSPGGPYEQFF.